Following are 7 T cell receptor beta chains from one sample sequenced in a study of control samples from healthy donors and cancer patients. Data came from immunoSEQ multiplex PCR; TCRdb stores just in-frame clones and leaves some out. The sample carries around 70,000 clones, approximately 94% recorded once. Source material: blood. The receptor source for this set is a woman between 25 and 40 years old in good health.

The chain recombines TRBV10-1 with TRBJ1-2, with TRBD1 matching 7 bases. This CDR3 is 13 amino acids long. CDR1 is WNHNN, CDR2 SYGVQD, per germline (reference sequence). The junction had 5 bases not matched to a gene; V was cut back by 6 bases and J by 4 bases. CDR3 nucleotides: TGCGCCAGCAGCCCGACAGGGTCCTATGGCTACACCTTC. Its protein product is CASSPTGSYGYTF.

The chain has TRBV13 and TRBJ1-1; D uncertain. Germline V CDR1 and CDR2: PRHDT, FYEKMQ (reference sequence). The V end was cut by 1 base, the J end by 8 bases, with 17 bases between. The CDR3 is 15 residues long. The CDR3 loop is CASSLAVTGNAEAFF. CDR3 coding DNA: TGTGCCAGCAGCTTAGCTGTTACGGGTAATGCCGAAGCTTTCTTT.

The V call is TRBV6-5, the J call TRBJ2-5; 9 positions match TRBD2. CDR3 length: 15 residues. The junction had 6 bases not matched to a gene; V was cut back by 5 bases and J by 2 bases. Germline CDR1 and CDR2: MNHEY and SVGAGI. Here the CDR3 reads CASSPRSGGQETQYF. CDR3 DNA: TGTGCCAGCAGTCCCCGCAGCGGGGGGCAAGAGACCCAGTACTTC.

The genes are TRBV9 and TRBJ1-1; D might be TRBD1 (5 bases). Deletions cut 0 bases from V and 5 bases from J, with 14 bases between. Germline V gene sequence: CDR1 SGDLS, CDR2 YYNGEE. This CDR3 comprises 15 residues. Here the CDR3 DNA reads TGTGCCAGCAGCGTAGATGGGGGATGGGGAACTGAAGCTTTCTTT. As protein: CASSVDGGWGTEAFF.

V and J are TRBV30 and TRBJ1-3, with D perhaps TRBD1 (5 bases). V lost 0 bases to trimming and J lost 0 bases, with 9 bases between them. The CDR3 sequence is 15 residues long. The germline CDR1 and CDR2 sequences are GTSNPN and SVGIG (reference sequence). CDR3 amino acids: CAWSVGAHSGNTIYF. DNA for the CDR3: TGTGCCTGGAGTGTAGGGGCCCACTCTGGAAACACCATATATTTT.

The gene calls are TRBV4-1 and TRBJ2-1, with a possible D match to TRBD2 (5 bases). This CDR3 region has 13 residues. CDR1 is MGHRA, CDR2 YSYEKL, per germline. With 4 bases removed from V and 7 bases from J, the gap between germline ends came to 11 bases. The CDR3 reads CASSPPGVNEQFF. The CDR3, as DNA: TGCGCCAGCAGCCCCCCCGGGGTAAATGAGCAGTTCTTC.

The chain carries TRBV2 and TRBJ2-5, with 11 positions matching TRBD1. Looked up from germline, CDR1 is SNHLY and CDR2 is FYNNEI. V shed 7 bases, J shed 1 base, and the junction held 5 bases outside the gene matches. The CDR3 covers 15 residues. DNA for the CDR3: TGTGCCAGCAAGGCCGGGACAGGGGGCCAAGAGACCCAGTACTTC. Encoded protein: CASKAGTGGQETQYF.